Below are 6 T cell receptor beta chains sequenced from a single sample in a study of blood T cells in healthy people across ages. Combining a sample-barcoded 5' primer with a J-beta primer mix, a second PCR ran for about 7 to 11 cycles. Each CDR3 protein gets one entry after TCRdb re-called the 5' RACE reads with MiXCR. In the table there are 1.5 million to 2 million distinct CDR3 sequences, about 32% of which are singletons. Input material: blood. Receptors were obtained from a woman in her 30s in good health.

J is TRBJ2-7 and V is TRBV15; 7 bases agree with TRBD2. The germline V gene has CDR1 LNHNV and CDR2 YYDKDF (reference sequence). There are 14 residues in the CDR3. V gave up 2 bases and J gave up 4 bases; unmatched junction bases: 5. CDR3: CATSRTSEGYEQYF. As DNA, the CDR3 is TGTGCCACCAGCAGAACTAGCGAGGGGTACGAGCAGTACTTC.

This clonotype was counted between two and nine times. The chain joins TRBV15 to TRBJ2-1, with 12 nucleotides matching TRBD2. Germline V CDR1 and CDR2: LNHNV, YYDKDF (reference sequence). The V segment lost 8 bases and the J segment 10 bases; nucleotides outside the gene matches: 18. The CDR3 loop spans 17 amino acids. As DNA, the CDR3 is TGTGCCACCGGCCGGGAGCTAGCGGGGGGGCCATTTAGCGAGCAGTTCTTC. Protein product: CATGRELAGGPFSEQFF.

V and J are TRBV10-2 and TRBJ2-7; TRBD2 matches at 7 bases. Germline V gene data show CDR1 as WSHSY and CDR2 as SAAADI. The CDR3 has 14 amino acids. J was trimmed by 0 bases and V by 6 bases; bases with no gene match: 5. The CDR3 spells CASSRGSTSYEQYF. As DNA, the CDR3 is TGCGCCAGCAGCCGCGGGAGTACCTCCTACGAGCAGTACTTC.

This clonotype was recorded a few times. The chain couples TRBV27 to TRBJ2-3; 13 nucleotides agree with TRBD2. Trimming at V came to 6 bases and at J to 8 bases, leaving 2 bases not matched to a gene. CDR1 and CDR2 (germline): MNHEY, SMNVEV (reference sequence). The CDR3 has 13 amino acids. CDR3 DNA sequence: TGTGCCAGCAGGGGACTAGCGGGACTTACGCAGTATTTT. This translates into CASRGLAGLTQYF.

The genes are TRBV9 and TRBJ2-1; 9 nucleotides line up with TRBD1. Germline V gene lookup returns CDR1 SGDLS and CDR2 YYNGEE. The CDR3 runs 17 residues. After removal of 0 bases from V and 6 bases from J, the junction contained 10 bases not matched to a gene. For the CDR3, the DNA is TGTGCCAGCAGCGTAGCTACAGGGACAGGGATGGTCAATGAGCAGTTCTTC. This encodes CASSVATGTGMVNEQFF.

The CDR3 protein is CASSLWRVRSGVATDTQYF. The CDR3 region has the DNA TGTGCCAGCAGTTTATGGAGGGTCCGGTCGGGGGTTGCCACAGATACGCAGTATTTT. This rearrangement joins TRBV28 to TRBJ2-3, with D perhaps matching TRBD2 (6 bases). The CDR3 has 19 amino acids. Per the germline V gene, CDR1 is MDHEN and CDR2 is SYDVKM. V lost 0 bases to trimming and J lost 2 bases, with 21 bases between them. The whole variable domain, filled in from reference TRBV28 and TRBJ2-3, reads DVKVTQSSRYLVKRTGEKVFLECVQDMDHENMFWYRQDPGLGLRLIYFSYDVKMKEKGDIPEGYSVSREKKERFSLILESASTNQTSMYLCASSLWRVRSGVATDTQYFGPGTRLTVL.